The rows below give T cell receptor beta chains drawn from one sample of a study of blood T cell repertoires in COVID-19. Assay used: immunoSEQ multiplex PCR; TCRdb lists only in-frame clones, some missing. The table lists 150,000 to 200,000 clones, about 86% of them singletons. The source material was peripheral blood. The receptors come from a woman between 55 and 75 years old with COVID-19, enrolled during active disease. CDR3s include the opening cysteine and the closing phenylalanine or tryptophan. D genes are given only for firm matches. Size is stated for part of the rows, as once, few or many counts, or as a class when the clone is expanded.

j_gene: TRBJ2-5; v_gene: TRBV30; abundance: .; d_gene: TRBD2; CDR3nt: TGTGCCTGGAGATCTAGCGGGAGGGGCGAAGAGACCCAGTACTTC; CDR3aa: CAWRSSGRGEETQYF
j_gene: TRBJ2-6; v_gene: TRBV6-5; abundance: .; d_gene: .; CDR3nt: TGTGCCAGCAGTATTGGGGGCCCCGGGGCCAACGTCCTGACTTTC; CDR3aa: CASSIGGPGANVLTF
j_gene: TRBJ2-5; v_gene: TRBV29-1; abundance: .; d_gene: .; CDR3nt: TGCAGCGTTGTTGGGCAGAGCCAAGAGACCCAGTACTTC; CDR3aa: CSVVGQSQETQYF
j_gene: TRBJ1-2; v_gene: TRBV6-5; abundance: few; d_gene: .; CDR3nt: TGTGCCAGCTCCAGGGGTGGGTATGGCTACACCTTC; CDR3aa: CASSRGGYGYTF
j_gene: TRBJ2-1; v_gene: TRBV24-1; abundance: .; d_gene: TRBD1; CDR3nt: TGTGCCACCAGTGACACCAAGACAGGGACCTACAATGAGCAGTTCTTC; CDR3aa: CATSDTKTGTYNEQFF
j_gene: TRBJ2-7; v_gene: TRBV5-1; abundance: .; d_gene: TRBD2; CDR3nt: TGCGCCAGCAGCTTGGCACTAGCGGGACCTTCTTCCTACGAGCAGTACTTC; CDR3aa: CASSLALAGPSSYEQYF
j_gene: TRBJ1-4; v_gene: TRBV19; abundance: .; d_gene: .; CDR3nt: TGTGCCAGTAGTCATTTACAGGAGGAAAAACTGTTTTTT; CDR3aa: CASSHLQEEKLFF
j_gene: TRBJ2-1; v_gene: TRBV27; abundance: .; d_gene: .; CDR3nt: TGTGCCAGCAGTAGCGGACCCAGCAGTGAGCAGTTCTTC; CDR3aa: CASSSGPSSEQFF
j_gene: TRBJ1-4; v_gene: TRBV4-3; abundance: .; d_gene: .; CDR3nt: TGCGCCAGCAGCCCGACAGCCTCTCATGAAAAACTGTTTTTT; CDR3aa: CASSPTASHEKLFF
j_gene: TRBJ1-6; v_gene: TRBV18; abundance: .; d_gene: .; CDR3nt: TGTGCCAGCTCACCCCTTGCCAGTTCCGATAATTCACCCCTCCACTTT; CDR3aa: CASSPLASSDNSPLHF
j_gene: TRBJ2-5; v_gene: TRBV4-3; abundance: .; d_gene: .; CDR3nt: TGCGCCAGCAGCCAAGGAGGGGGGGAAGTAGAGACCCAGTACTTC; CDR3aa: CASSQGGGEVETQYF
j_gene: TRBJ1-1; v_gene: TRBV6-5; abundance: .; d_gene: .; CDR3nt: TGTGCCAGCGGGAGGAACACTGAAGCTTTCTTT; CDR3aa: CASGRNTEAFF
j_gene: TRBJ2-7; v_gene: TRBV30; abundance: .; d_gene: TRBD2; CDR3nt: TGTGCCTGGAGTGGGGGACTAGCGGGAGTGTACGAGCAGTACTTC; CDR3aa: CAWSGGLAGVYEQYF
j_gene: TRBJ2-7; v_gene: TRBV28; abundance: .; d_gene: TRBD2; CDR3nt: TGTGCCAGCAGTCTCTTGACTAGCGGACACTCCTACGAGCAGTACTTC; CDR3aa: CASSLLTSGHSYEQYF
j_gene: TRBJ1-5; v_gene: TRBV24-1; abundance: .; d_gene: .; CDR3nt: TGTGCCACCAGTGGGGCCACAGGGCCTTATAGCAATCAGCCCCAGCATTTT; CDR3aa: CATSGATGPYSNQPQHF
j_gene: TRBJ2-7; v_gene: TRBV6-2/TRBV6-3; abundance: once; d_gene: .; CDR3nt: TGTGCCAGCAGTTCGGAGTTCTACGAGCAGTACTTC; CDR3aa: CASSSEFYEQYF
j_gene: TRBJ2-7; v_gene: TRBV27; abundance: .; d_gene: .; CDR3nt: TGTGCCAGCAGTCCGACTCGACTACTATCCTACGAGCAGTACTTC; CDR3aa: CASSPTRLLSYEQYF
j_gene: TRBJ2-7; v_gene: TRBV9; abundance: .; d_gene: .; CDR3nt: TGTGCCAGCGCTCGGGGGACAGCCTCCTACGAGCAGTACTTC; CDR3aa: CASARGTASYEQYF
j_gene: TRBJ2-2; v_gene: TRBV9; abundance: once; d_gene: TRBD2; CDR3nt: TGTGCCAGCAGCGTAGCTTGGCTAGCGGACACCGGGGAGCTGTTTTTT; CDR3aa: CASSVAWLADTGELFF
j_gene: TRBJ1-1; v_gene: TRBV7-3; abundance: .; d_gene: .; CDR3nt: TGTGCCAGCAGCCAACAGAGCAGGACTGAAGCTTTCTTT; CDR3aa: CASSQQSRTEAFF
j_gene: TRBJ2-7; v_gene: TRBV7-3; abundance: .; d_gene: .; CDR3nt: TGTGCCAGCAGTCCCGGAGGGCCGCCCTACGAGCAGTACTTC; CDR3aa: CASSPGGPPYEQYF
j_gene: TRBJ1-2; v_gene: TRBV7-2; abundance: .; d_gene: .; CDR3nt: TGTGCCAGCAGCTTGATTCAGGGTGGCTATGGCTACACCTTC; CDR3aa: CASSLIQGGYGYTF
j_gene: TRBJ1-4; v_gene: TRBV5-6; abundance: .; d_gene: .; CDR3nt: TGTGCCAGCAGCGGAATCTCAGGATCAACTAATGAAAAACTGTTTTTT; CDR3aa: CASSGISGSTNEKLFF
j_gene: TRBJ2-7; v_gene: TRBV10-1; abundance: .; d_gene: .; CDR3nt: TGCGCCAGCAGCGCTGGACTCTACGAGCAGTACTTC; CDR3aa: CASSAGLYEQYF
j_gene: TRBJ1-4; v_gene: TRBV12-3/TRBV12-4; abundance: .; d_gene: .; CDR3nt: TGTGCCAGCAGCCCCGCTAATGAAAAACTGTTTTTT; CDR3aa: CASSPANEKLFF
j_gene: TRBJ1-2; v_gene: TRBV7-8; abundance: once; d_gene: TRBD1; CDR3nt: TGTGCCAGCAGCGCAGGGGGCGCCCACTATGGCTACACCTTC; CDR3aa: CASSAGGAHYGYTF
j_gene: TRBJ2-2; v_gene: TRBV27; abundance: few; d_gene: .; CDR3nt: TGTGCCAGCAGTTCTCTTTTGTCCGCGAACACCGGGGAGCTGTTTTTT; CDR3aa: CASSSLLSANTGELFF
j_gene: TRBJ2-3; v_gene: TRBV27; abundance: .; d_gene: .; CDR3nt: TGTGCCAGCAGTCTCACTAGGGATACGCAGTATTTT; CDR3aa: CASSLTRDTQYF
j_gene: TRBJ2-3; v_gene: TRBV5-1; abundance: .; d_gene: .; CDR3nt: TGCGCCAGCAGCTCCACTAGCCTCGCAGATACGCAGTATTTT; CDR3aa: CASSSTSLADTQYF
j_gene: TRBJ2-3; v_gene: TRBV5-1; abundance: .; d_gene: TRBD2; CDR3nt: TGCGCCAGCAGCTTCCGACTAGCGGGAAGCACAGATACGCAGTATTTT; CDR3aa: CASSFRLAGSTDTQYF
j_gene: TRBJ2-7; v_gene: TRBV6-6; abundance: .; d_gene: TRBD1; CDR3nt: TGTGCCAGCAGCGATCGACAGGGTCTCTACGAGCAGTACTTC; CDR3aa: CASSDRQGLYEQYF
j_gene: TRBJ2-1; v_gene: TRBV12-3/TRBV12-4; abundance: .; d_gene: .; CDR3nt: TGTGCCAGCAGTTTTGCGAGGGATGAGCAGTTCTTC; CDR3aa: CASSFARDEQFF
j_gene: TRBJ2-7; v_gene: TRBV5-4; abundance: .; d_gene: TRBD1; CDR3nt: TGTGCCAGCAGCTACCGGGACAGAGTTTACGAGCAGTACTTC; CDR3aa: CASSYRDRVYEQYF
j_gene: TRBJ2-7; v_gene: TRBV25-1; abundance: few; d_gene: TRBD1; CDR3nt: TGTGCCAGCGCTCCTCCGACAGGGGTTGAGACCGAGCAGTACTTC; CDR3aa: CASAPPTGVETEQYF
j_gene: TRBJ2-3; v_gene: TRBV28; abundance: once; d_gene: .; CDR3nt: TGTGCCAGCAGTGCCGGGACTCGCACAGATACGCAGTATTTT; CDR3aa: CASSAGTRTDTQYF
j_gene: TRBJ2-5; v_gene: TRBV19; abundance: once; d_gene: TRBD2; CDR3nt: TGTGCCAGTAGTATGTCGGGGCGGGTGGTCGGGAGGTACCAAGAGACCCAGTACTTC; CDR3aa: CASSMSGRVVGRYQETQYF
j_gene: TRBJ2-3; v_gene: TRBV6-5; abundance: .; d_gene: TRBD2; CDR3nt: TGTGCCAGCATTCTAGCGGGAGGGACAGATACGCAGTATTTT; CDR3aa: CASILAGGTDTQYF
j_gene: TRBJ2-2; v_gene: TRBV4-2; abundance: once; d_gene: TRBD1; CDR3nt: TGTGCCAGCAGCCAAGATTTCGGACAGGGGGGTGTCGGGGAGCTGTTTTTT; CDR3aa: CASSQDFGQGGVGELFF
j_gene: TRBJ2-5; v_gene: TRBV7-2; abundance: .; d_gene: TRBD2; CDR3nt: TGTGCCAGCAGCTTAGTGGTGGGGACTAACCAAGAGACCCAGTACTTC; CDR3aa: CASSLVVGTNQETQYF
j_gene: TRBJ2-1; v_gene: TRBV3-1/TRBV3-2; abundance: once; d_gene: TRBD2; CDR3nt: TGTGCCAGCAGCCCGAGTCCGGGACTAGCGGGACATGAGCAGTTCTTC; CDR3aa: CASSPSPGLAGHEQFF
j_gene: TRBJ2-1; v_gene: TRBV27; abundance: .; d_gene: TRBD2; CDR3nt: TGTGCCAGCAACCCAGCGGGACTCAATGAGCAGTTCTTC; CDR3aa: CASNPAGLNEQFF
j_gene: TRBJ2-1; v_gene: TRBV29-1; abundance: .; d_gene: TRBD2; CDR3nt: TGCAGCTCAGAAAGGACTAGCGGGAGTAGTGAGCAGTTCTTC; CDR3aa: CSSERTSGSSEQFF
j_gene: TRBJ2-2; v_gene: TRBV6-4; abundance: .; d_gene: TRBD1; CDR3nt: TGTGCCAGCAGACCCCGGACAGGGGGCGACACCGGGGAGCTGTTTTTT; CDR3aa: CASRPRTGGDTGELFF